This T cell receptor (beta chain) was found in a study of molecular identifiers for immune sequencing clone quantification. Germline V gene data show CDR1 as WSHSY and CDR2 as SAAADI. Unmatched junction bases numbered 9, after V lost 5 bases and J lost 7 bases. The CDR3 runs 15 residues. TCRdb recomputed calls from the PCR reads with MiXCR, one row per CDR3 protein. Of over 600,000 distinct CDR3 sequences listed, approximately 20% were seen once; the top ten hold roughly 0.85%. For this clonotype: Antigen: not known.

Findings of the study overall: Even with approximately 1 million naive cells present, spiked Jurkat TCR RNA from one cell was reportedly detectable. Should identical TCR molecules share a barcode, the sizes of highly expanded clones could be underestimated.

This TCR was recovered from a human donor in good health. Some libraries in this study had Jurkat cell RNA spiked in. Input material: naive CD8+ T cells from blood, with Jurkat cell RNA spiked in. The subset is: FACS-sorted CD8+CD4-CCR7+CD45RA+ naive T cells. The chain links TRBV10-2 to TRBJ2-2, with TRBD1 identical over 8 bases. The CDR3 sequence: CASSPGTGAGGELFF. The CDR3 DNA reads as TGCGCCAGCAGTCCCGGGACAGGCGCGGGCGGGGAGCTGTTTTTT.